This TCR beta chain was sequenced for a study of T cell repertoires in cytomegalovirus infection. For the study at large: Shared public TCR beta signatures pointed to both CMV infection and a matching HLA type. Study-level findings and limits: Dominating the ex vivo response were HLA-C-restricted CMV-specific TCR beta clonotypes. Adding up the frequency of public TCR beta families identified people who carried CMV plus the relevant HLA.

Germline V gene sequence: CDR1 SGHTA, CDR2 FQGNSA. Trimming stripped 4 bases from V and 2 bases from J, with 17 bases between. CDR3 length: 16 amino acids. This clonotype was seen many times. Its matching antigen is unknown. MiXCR, applied by TCRdb to the reads, yields one record per CDR3 protein. The sample consists of about 260,000 distinct CDR3 sequences, around 9% of them appearing once. This clonotype was sampled from a human donor in good health (CMV status not recorded). Some clones in this sample may be carry-over from other donors' samples. The sample taken for sequencing was PBMCs. The chain joins TRBV7-2 to TRBJ2-5, with D perhaps matching TRBD1 or TRBD2 (6 bases each). The chain's CDR3 is CASSSRGVQGQETQYF. The CDR3 bases are TGTGCCAGCAGCTCTAGGGGGGTACAAGGGCAAGAGACCCAGTACTTC.